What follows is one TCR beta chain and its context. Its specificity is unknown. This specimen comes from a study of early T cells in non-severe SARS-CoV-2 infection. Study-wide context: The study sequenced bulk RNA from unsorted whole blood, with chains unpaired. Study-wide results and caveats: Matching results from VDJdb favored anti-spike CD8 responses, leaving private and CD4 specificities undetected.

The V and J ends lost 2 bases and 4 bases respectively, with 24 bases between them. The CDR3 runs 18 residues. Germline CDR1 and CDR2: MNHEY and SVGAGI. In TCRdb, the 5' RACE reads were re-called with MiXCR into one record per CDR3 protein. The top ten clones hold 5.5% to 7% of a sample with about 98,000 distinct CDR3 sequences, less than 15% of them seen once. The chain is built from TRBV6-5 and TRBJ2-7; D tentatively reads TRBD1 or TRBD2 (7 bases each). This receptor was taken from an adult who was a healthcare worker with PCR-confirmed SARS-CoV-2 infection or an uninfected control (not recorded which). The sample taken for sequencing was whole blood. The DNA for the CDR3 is TGTGCCAGCAGTTACAACCCCGGGCGGGGGACAGATCCTTACGAGCAGTACTTC. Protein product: CASSYNPGRGTDPYEQYF.